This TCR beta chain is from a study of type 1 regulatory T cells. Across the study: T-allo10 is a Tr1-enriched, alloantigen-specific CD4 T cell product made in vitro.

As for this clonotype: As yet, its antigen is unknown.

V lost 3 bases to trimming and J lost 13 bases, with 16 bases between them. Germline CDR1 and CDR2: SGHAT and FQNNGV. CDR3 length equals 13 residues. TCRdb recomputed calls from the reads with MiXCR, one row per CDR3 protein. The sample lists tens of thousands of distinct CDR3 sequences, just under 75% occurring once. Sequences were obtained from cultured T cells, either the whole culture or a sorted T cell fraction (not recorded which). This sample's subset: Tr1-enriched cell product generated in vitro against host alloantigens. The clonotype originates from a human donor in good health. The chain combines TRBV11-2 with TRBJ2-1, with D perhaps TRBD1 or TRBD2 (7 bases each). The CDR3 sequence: CASSLEGAGAQFF. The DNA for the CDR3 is TGTGCCAGCAGCTTGGAGGGGGCGGGGGCCCAGTTCTTC. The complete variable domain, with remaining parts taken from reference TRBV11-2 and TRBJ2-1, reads EAGVAQSPRYKIIEKRQSVAFWCNPISGHATLYWYQQILGQGPKLLIQFQNNGVVDDSQLPKDRFSAERLKGVDSTLKIQPAKLEDSAVYLCASSLEGAGAQFFGPGTRLTVL.